Following are 2 T cell receptor beta chains from one sample sequenced in a study of T cells after posttransplantation cyclophosphamide. The method was immunoSEQ multiplex PCR; TCRdb's version includes in-frame clones alone and lacks a portion of them. This sample has tens of thousands of clones, each found more than once. What was sequenced was PBMCs. The receptors derive from a woman between 45 and 65 years old in good health and a related stem cell transplant donor.

This clone was counted many times. The chain carries TRBV5-8 and TRBJ1-6; D unresolved. The V gene lost 5 bases and the J gene lost 6 bases, with 6 bases spanning the gap. The CDR3 has 12 amino acids. CDR1 is SGHTS and CDR2 is YDEGEE in the germline V gene. This CDR3 is CASRLGNSPLHF. CDR3 DNA sequence: TGTGCCAGCAGACTAGGTAATTCACCCCTCCACTTT.

The sample holds many counts of this clone. This may be a read error, as it is one base from a much larger clone. Other DNA sequences in the same sample also yield this CDR3. The rearrangement joins TRBV19 to TRBJ2-7; D is uncertain. The CDR3 length is 14 residues. Germline lookup yields CDR1 LNHDA and CDR2 SQIVND (reference sequence). Here the CDR3 DNA reads TGTGCCAGTAGCATAGGAGTTAAGCGCTACGAGCAGTACTTC. Translation gives CASSIGVKRYEQYF.